This record concerns one T cell receptor beta chain sequence. Its antigen is unknown. It has no much larger one-base neighbor in the sample; base qualities were not kept. This sample is part of a study of Graves' ophthalmopathy and Graves' hyperthyroidism (dated by TCRdb to the late 2010s). Regarding the research as a whole: Peripheral blood was collected before any treatment was given, at the time of initial diagnosis. An independent validation cohort was composed of roughly 18 hyperthyroidism patients and roughly 16 patients who later progressed from hyperthyroidism to ophthalmopathy. In total, some 130 blood samples were TCR-sequenced: under 45 ophthalmopathy, roughly 77 hyperthyroidism and about 17 hyperthyroidism-to-ophthalmopathy patients. In five to seven hyperthyroidism patients, T-cell repertoires of thyroid tissue and blood were compared. Following sampling, methimazole starting at 30 mg daily was administered to hyperthyroidism patients, and high-dose intravenous methylprednisolone was administered to ophthalmopathy patients. The study used TCR beta repertoire signatures to distinguish Graves' ophthalmopathy from Graves' hyperthyroidism and to predict progression to ophthalmopathy. To explore V-J signatures that distinguish ophthalmopathy from hyperthyroidism, a discovery set of about a hundred patients was enrolled, made up of 40 to 45 with ophthalmopathy and under 65 with stable hyperthyroidism.

Findings and caveats that apply to the study as a whole: No statistical method was used to predetermine the sample size, and group allocation was not hidden from the investigators. Ophthalmopathy was separated from stable hyperthyroidism by the 13-signature model with just under 90% sensitivity and 81% to 84% specificity in cross-validation and with 80%/75% in the test set. In validation, the model predicted ophthalmopathy progression with about 70% sensitivity and about 73% specificity; 12 predicted patients were CT-confirmed with GO in a median of approximately six months. Most expanded thyroid clonotypes with frequency above 0.001 were also detected in blood, suggesting blood repertoires may reflect the thyroid immune response.

Trimming removed 3 bases from V and 5 bases from J, leaving 10 bases between the germline ends. Spanning cysteine to phenylalanine, the CDR3 consists of 13 amino acids. Of the read, only the CDR3 DNA is kept; its 39 bases are in frame from base 1. CDR1 LNHNV and CDR2 YYDKDF are derived from the germline V gene (reference sequence). For repertoire sequencing, TCR beta CDR3 regions were amplified from RNA transcripts. HTBI primers and the Qiagen OneStep RT-PCR kit were used in a first-round RT-PCR, which was followed by a second-round multiplex PCR, size selection and purification. Sequencing of the libraries was carried out on an Illumina HiSeq2000 in paired-end mode with 100 bp reads. The paper's data handling went like this. SOAPnuke was used to process the reads, removing any read that contained adapters or uncalled bases, had a mean Phred below 15, or lacked an exact match to the constant primer or identifier. High-quality paired reads were merged with COPE v1.2.5. Unique nucleotide sequences were defined as clonotypes and aligned to IMGT TRB V, D and J references using MiTCR v1.1. Analysis was restricted to V-J combinations with a frequency above 0.0001, which covered roughly 99% of repertoires. For each V-J combination, a TCR clonal expansion and chaos score was defined as the ratio of F50 clonal expansion to chaos observed in the TCRdist matrix. Features were reduced by Welch's t-statistics and random forest to more than 10 V-J combinations, which fed a naive Bayes classifier. Thyroid-blood repertoire similarity was quantified with the Morisita-Horn index. TCRdb reran the public reads through fastp at Q25 and MiXCR, keeping productive beta chains. Each record represents a unique CDR3 protein, reported with the most common genes and DNA among its rows. TCRdb's processing, not the authors' own work, is the source of the V and J calls. This sample holds 600,000 to 950,000 distinct CDR3 sequences; roughly two fifths were observed only once. Roughly 45% of the sample is in the top ten clones.

Patients with ophthalmopathy had moderately to severely active disease, with a Clinical Activity Score of 3 or more, a NOSPECS grade of 4 or more, and a disease duration of less than 3 months. Anyone with other autoimmune diseases, uncontrolled infections, pregnancy or lactation was excluded from the study. Clinical symptoms, serum thyroxine, TRAb, thyroid ultrasound and orbital computed tomography were used for diagnosis. Using Ficoll-Paque density gradient centrifugation, PBMCs were isolated from about 10 ml of fresh peripheral blood. Trizol reagent was used to extract the total RNA, and its quality was then checked on an Agilent 2100 Bioanalyzer.

The source material was peripheral blood. The TCR originated in an adult man with Graves' ophthalmopathy. The chain couples TRBV15 to TRBJ1-2, with TRBD1 as a weak D call on 5 bases. The sequence in DNA is TGTGCCACCAGCAGTGGGTCAGGGTATGGCTACACCTTC. It specifies CATSSGSGYGYTF.